The rows below give T cell receptor beta chains drawn from one sample of a study of blood T cells in healthy people across ages. A single record per CDR3 protein comes from TCRdb applying MiXCR to the 5' RACE reads. The table lists approximately 940,000 distinct CDR3 sequences, about 48% of them singletons. The specimen sequenced was blood. Every receptor here comes from a man younger than 40 in good health. Each CDR3 is given with its conserved first and last residue. Fields, in order: clone size, D gene, J gene, V gene, CDR3 DNA, CDR3 protein. A D gene is named only where the DNA matches it firmly. Clone size is given for some rows only: seen once, a few or many times, or a class if the clone is expanded.

abundance: few
d_gene: .
j_gene: TRBJ1-2
v_gene: TRBV4-1
CDR3nt: TGCGCCAGCAGCGGAATGGGGGCCTATGGCTACACCTTC
CDR3aa: CASSGMGAYGYTF

abundance: .
d_gene: .
j_gene: TRBJ1-4
v_gene: TRBV12-3/TRBV12-4
CDR3nt: TGTGCCAGCAGTGGTATCGGGATCGAAGAAAAACTGTTTTTT
CDR3aa: CASSGIGIEEKLFF

abundance: .
d_gene: .
j_gene: TRBJ2-2
v_gene: TRBV29-1
CDR3nt: TGCAGCGTTGGGGGCACAACTTCCGGGGAGCTGTTTTTT
CDR3aa: CSVGGTTSGELFF

abundance: few
d_gene: .
j_gene: TRBJ2-6
v_gene: TRBV6-5
CDR3nt: TGTGCCAGCACCCAGAGGCTTGTGGGGGCCAACGTCCTGACTTTC
CDR3aa: CASTQRLVGANVLTF

abundance: .
d_gene: .
j_gene: TRBJ2-1
v_gene: TRBV2
CDR3nt: TGTGCCAGCAGTGAAGGGCAGGATCTGGGCGGTGATGAGCAGTTCTTC
CDR3aa: CASSEGQDLGGDEQFF

abundance: few
d_gene: TRBD1
j_gene: TRBJ2-3
v_gene: TRBV20-1
CDR3nt: TGCAGTGCTCCGTGGACAGGGAGCACAGATACGCAGTATTTT
CDR3aa: CSAPWTGSTDTQYF

abundance: once
d_gene: TRBD1
j_gene: TRBJ2-1
v_gene: TRBV24-1
CDR3nt: TGTGCCACCAGTGATCTGGACAGGGATAATGCTGAGCAGTTCTTC
CDR3aa: CATSDLDRDNAEQFF

abundance: once
d_gene: .
j_gene: TRBJ2-1
v_gene: TRBV20-1
CDR3nt: TGCAGTGCTAGAGAAGGTGGGAAAGAGACCCAGTTCTTC
CDR3aa: CSAREGGKETQFF

abundance: .
d_gene: .
j_gene: TRBJ2-6
v_gene: TRBV4-2
CDR3nt: TGTGCCAGCAGCCAGTCAGGGGCTATCACCCCTGGGGCCAACGTCCTGACTTTC
CDR3aa: CASSQSGAITPGANVLTF

abundance: few
d_gene: .
j_gene: TRBJ1-5
v_gene: TRBV6-1
CDR3nt: TGTGCCAGCCAAGAGCAGGTTGGTCAGCCCCAGCATTTT
CDR3aa: CASQEQVGQPQHF

abundance: few
d_gene: TRBD1
j_gene: TRBJ1-2
v_gene: TRBV2
CDR3nt: TGTGCCAGCAGTGTATCCGGGACAGCACTGTACTATGGCTACACCTTC
CDR3aa: CASSVSGTALYYGYTF

abundance: few
d_gene: .
j_gene: TRBJ2-7
v_gene: TRBV7-9
CDR3nt: TGTGCCAGCAGCTTAGACGGGCAGGTCTACGAGCAGTACTTC
CDR3aa: CASSLDGQVYEQYF

abundance: .
d_gene: .
j_gene: TRBJ1-2
v_gene: TRBV7-2
CDR3nt: TGTGCCAGCAGCCCTTTAGAGGGTCGGCCCTATGGCTACACCTTC
CDR3aa: CASSPLEGRPYGYTF

abundance: few
d_gene: .
j_gene: TRBJ2-5
v_gene: TRBV20-1
CDR3nt: TGCTGCATCCTAGCGAACTCTGGGGAGACCCAGTACTTC
CDR3aa: CCILANSGETQYF

abundance: many
d_gene: .
j_gene: TRBJ2-7
v_gene: TRBV29-1
CDR3nt: TGCAGCGTTGTCACCCGGGGAAACCACGAGCAGTACTTC
CDR3aa: CSVVTRGNHEQYF

abundance: .
d_gene: .
j_gene: TRBJ1-1
v_gene: TRBV12-3/TRBV12-4
CDR3nt: TGTGCCAGCAGTTTAGATTGGGGGGTCACTGAAGCTTTCTTT
CDR3aa: CASSLDWGVTEAFF

abundance: .
d_gene: TRBD2
j_gene: TRBJ2-1
v_gene: TRBV12-3/TRBV12-4
CDR3nt: TGTGCCACCTCGAATCTAGCGGGGGGGTACAATGAGCAGTTCTTC
CDR3aa: CATSNLAGGYNEQFF

abundance: .
d_gene: TRBD1
j_gene: TRBJ1-1
v_gene: TRBV7-3
CDR3nt: TGTGCCAGCAGCTTAACAGGGGGCTTCGTCACTGAAGCTTTCTTT
CDR3aa: CASSLTGGFVTEAFF

abundance: .
d_gene: .
j_gene: TRBJ2-1
v_gene: TRBV5-1
CDR3nt: TGCGCCTATCAACTCGCCGGACCATACAATGGGCAGTTCTTC
CDR3aa: CAYQLAGPYNGQFF

abundance: once
d_gene: .
j_gene: TRBJ1-1
v_gene: TRBV7-9
CDR3nt: TGTGCCAGCAACTTCAGGGCAACCTCTGAAGCTTTCTTT
CDR3aa: CASNFRATSEAFF

abundance: many
d_gene: TRBD1
j_gene: TRBJ1-2
v_gene: TRBV2
CDR3nt: TGTGCCAGTAGGACAGGGGAACACTATGGCTACACCTTC
CDR3aa: CASRTGEHYGYTF

abundance: .
d_gene: .
j_gene: TRBJ2-1
v_gene: TRBV6-6
CDR3nt: TGTGCCAGCAGTTATGGGACATTCGGTTTAAATGAGCAGTTCTTC
CDR3aa: CASSYGTFGLNEQFF

abundance: .
d_gene: .
j_gene: TRBJ1-4
v_gene: TRBV6-1
CDR3nt: TGTGCCAGCAGTGTGTGGACGGGATCCAATGAAAAACTGTTTTTT
CDR3aa: CASSVWTGSNEKLFF

abundance: few
d_gene: .
j_gene: TRBJ2-7
v_gene: TRBV28
CDR3nt: TGTGCCAGCAGTTTACCCTTGACAGGTGCCTACGAGCAGTACTTC
CDR3aa: CASSLPLTGAYEQYF

abundance: .
d_gene: TRBD1
j_gene: TRBJ2-7
v_gene: TRBV20-1
CDR3nt: TGCAGTGCTAGGAAACCTTTTATGACAGGGAACTACGAGCAGTACTTC
CDR3aa: CSARKPFMTGNYEQYF

abundance: few
d_gene: .
j_gene: TRBJ1-1
v_gene: TRBV6-4
CDR3nt: TGTGCCAGCATCCCCAGGCCAGGGAGGACCGCTGAAGCTTTCTTT
CDR3aa: CASIPRPGRTAEAFF

abundance: .
d_gene: TRBD1
j_gene: TRBJ2-3
v_gene: TRBV7-9
CDR3nt: TGTGCCAGCAGCTTTAGGCAGGGGGCTCCAGATACGCAGTATTTT
CDR3aa: CASSFRQGAPDTQYF

abundance: few
d_gene: .
j_gene: TRBJ1-2
v_gene: TRBV19
CDR3nt: TGTGCCAGTAGTATCGAGTCGGCACCCGATAACTATGGCTACACCTTC
CDR3aa: CASSIESAPDNYGYTF

abundance: .
d_gene: .
j_gene: TRBJ2-5
v_gene: TRBV11-3
CDR3nt: TGTGCCAGCAGCTTAGATGGGCTACCCCAAGAGACCCAGTACTTC
CDR3aa: CASSLDGLPQETQYF

abundance: .
d_gene: .
j_gene: TRBJ2-2
v_gene: TRBV29-1
CDR3nt: TGCAGCGTTGTCGAGAACACCGGGGAGCTGTTTTTT
CDR3aa: CSVVENTGELFF

abundance: .
d_gene: .
j_gene: TRBJ1-1
v_gene: TRBV4-1
CDR3nt: TGCGCCAGCAGCCAAGGGTGGGGTCTCGTCACTGAAGCTTTCTTT
CDR3aa: CASSQGWGLVTEAFF

abundance: .
d_gene: TRBD1
j_gene: TRBJ1-1
v_gene: TRBV5-1
CDR3nt: TGCGCCAGCAGCGGATTACAGGGGGCGGACACTGAAGCTTTCTTT
CDR3aa: CASSGLQGADTEAFF

abundance: many
d_gene: .
j_gene: TRBJ2-1
v_gene: TRBV7-2
CDR3nt: TGTGCCAGCAGCTTAGGCCCCGGATTCGACAATGAGCAGTTCTTC
CDR3aa: CASSLGPGFDNEQFF

abundance: .
d_gene: TRBD2
j_gene: TRBJ2-7
v_gene: TRBV20-1
CDR3nt: TGCAGTGCTGGACTAGCGGGAGTCTACGAGCAGTACTTC
CDR3aa: CSAGLAGVYEQYF

abundance: few
d_gene: .
j_gene: TRBJ2-3
v_gene: TRBV20-1
CDR3nt: TGCAGTGCTAGAGAGTTTGCAGATACGCAGTATTTT
CDR3aa: CSAREFADTQYF

abundance: .
d_gene: .
j_gene: TRBJ1-4
v_gene: TRBV5-1
CDR3nt: TGCGCCAGCAGCTTGACAGCAACTAATCAAAAACTGTTTTTT
CDR3aa: CASSLTATNQKLFF

abundance: few
d_gene: .
j_gene: TRBJ2-7
v_gene: TRBV6-1
CDR3nt: TGTGCCAGCAGTGAAGACGGCAGGGAGGACGAGCAGTACTTC
CDR3aa: CASSEDGREDEQYF

abundance: .
d_gene: TRBD1
j_gene: TRBJ2-7
v_gene: TRBV12-3/TRBV12-4
CDR3nt: TGTGCCAGCAGCCCGGACAGGGTCCAACGTTCCTACGAGCAGTACTTC
CDR3aa: CASSPDRVQRSYEQYF

abundance: few
d_gene: .
j_gene: TRBJ2-7
v_gene: TRBV10-3
CDR3nt: TGTGCCACCGGGAATATAGAAGGCGAGCAGTACTTC
CDR3aa: CATGNIEGEQYF

abundance: few
d_gene: .
j_gene: TRBJ1-1
v_gene: TRBV21-1
CDR3nt: TGTGCCAGCAGCAAAGTCTGGTTAGGGGGGGCCAACACTGAAGCTTTCTTT
CDR3aa: CASSKVWLGGANTEAFF

abundance: .
d_gene: TRBD1
j_gene: TRBJ1-1
v_gene: TRBV29-1
CDR3nt: TGCAGCGTGCTGGGACAGGGTGGAACTGAAGCTTTCTTT
CDR3aa: CSVLGQGGTEAFF

abundance: .
d_gene: .
j_gene: TRBJ2-7
v_gene: TRBV29-1
CDR3nt: TGCAGCGTGAACCGGGACGGTCCCTACGAGCAGTACTTC
CDR3aa: CSVNRDGPYEQYF

abundance: .
d_gene: TRBD1
j_gene: TRBJ1-2
v_gene: TRBV27
CDR3nt: TGTGCCAGCAGTTTCGGGGACAGGGGTATTTATGGCTACACCTTC
CDR3aa: CASSFGDRGIYGYTF

abundance: few
d_gene: .
j_gene: TRBJ2-4
v_gene: TRBV28
CDR3nt: TGTGCCAGCAGGGAGGGTACCGGACGGTCGAAAAACATTCAGTACTTC
CDR3aa: CASREGTGRSKNIQYF

abundance: many
d_gene: .
j_gene: TRBJ1-6
v_gene: TRBV5-1
CDR3nt: TGCGCCAGCAGCTTGGAGGGGTCCTCCCACAATTCACCCCTCCACTTT
CDR3aa: CASSLEGSSHNSPLHF

abundance: .
d_gene: TRBD2
j_gene: TRBJ2-1
v_gene: TRBV6-2/TRBV6-3
CDR3nt: TGTGCCAGCAGCCCGACTAGCGGGGGACATTACAATGAGCAGTTCTTC
CDR3aa: CASSPTSGGHYNEQFF

abundance: .
d_gene: TRBD1
j_gene: TRBJ1-5
v_gene: TRBV4-1
CDR3nt: TGCGCCAGCAGCCCTGAAACAGGGGCTAATCAGCCCCAGCATTTT
CDR3aa: CASSPETGANQPQHF

abundance: few
d_gene: TRBD1
j_gene: TRBJ2-1
v_gene: TRBV10-3
CDR3nt: TGTGCCATCAGGATCGGACAGGGGGTCGTTGAGCAGTTCTTC
CDR3aa: CAIRIGQGVVEQFF

abundance: few
d_gene: .
j_gene: TRBJ2-7
v_gene: TRBV5-1
CDR3nt: TGCGCCAGCAGCTTCTACTACGACGGGGATTCCTACGAGCAGTACTTC
CDR3aa: CASSFYYDGDSYEQYF

abundance: .
d_gene: .
j_gene: TRBJ2-4
v_gene: TRBV10-3
CDR3nt: TGTGCCATCAGTGACCCAGCCAAAAACATTCAGTACTTC
CDR3aa: CAISDPAKNIQYF

abundance: once
d_gene: TRBD1
j_gene: TRBJ1-6
v_gene: TRBV5-1
CDR3nt: TGCGCCAGCAGCACCGGCCGGGACAGTTTTCTTAATTCACCCCTCCACTTT
CDR3aa: CASSTGRDSFLNSPLHF

abundance: .
d_gene: .
j_gene: TRBJ1-5
v_gene: TRBV3-1
CDR3nt: TGTGCCAGCAGCCAAAGTTTCGCTGATCAGCCCCCGCATTTT
CDR3aa: CASSQSFADQPPHF

abundance: .
d_gene: TRBD2
j_gene: TRBJ2-7
v_gene: TRBV7-2
CDR3nt: TGTGCCAGCAGCTTAGTGGTTAGCGGGGTCGAGCAGTACTTC
CDR3aa: CASSLVVSGVEQYF

abundance: .
d_gene: .
j_gene: TRBJ1-1
v_gene: TRBV28
CDR3nt: TGTGCCAGCAGTTTATTACAGGGTGTCCGGGGGGCTTTCTTT
CDR3aa: CASSLLQGVRGAFF

abundance: .
d_gene: TRBD2
j_gene: TRBJ2-3
v_gene: TRBV7-8
CDR3nt: TGTGCCAGCAGCCCGGGACTAGCGGGGGGACTCTCTAGCACAGATACGCAGTATTTT
CDR3aa: CASSPGLAGGLSSTDTQYF